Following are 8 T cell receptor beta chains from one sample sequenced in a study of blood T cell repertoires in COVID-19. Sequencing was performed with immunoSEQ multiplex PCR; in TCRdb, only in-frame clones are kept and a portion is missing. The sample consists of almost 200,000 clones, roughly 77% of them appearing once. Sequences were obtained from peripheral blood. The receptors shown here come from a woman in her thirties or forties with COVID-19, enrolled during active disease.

This CDR3 is CASSLGGGAFLTDTQYF. CDR3 DNA: TGCGCCAGCAGCTTGGGTGGGGGCGCGTTCCTGACAGATACGCAGTATTTT. The chain carries TRBV5-1 and TRBJ2-3; weak D call: TRBD1 (6 bases). The ends were cut back, 0 bases at V and 3 bases at J, with 17 bases in the middle. CDR3 length equals 17 residues. Per germline, CDR1 SGHRS and CDR2 YFSETQ.

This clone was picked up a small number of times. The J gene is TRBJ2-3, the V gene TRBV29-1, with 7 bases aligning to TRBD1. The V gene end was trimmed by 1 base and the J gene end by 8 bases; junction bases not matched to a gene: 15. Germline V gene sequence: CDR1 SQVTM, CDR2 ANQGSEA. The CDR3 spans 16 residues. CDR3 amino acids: CSVEAPLGGSTGTQYF. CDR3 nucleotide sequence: TGCAGCGTTGAAGCCCCCCTAGGGGGCTCTACGGGTACGCAGTATTTT.

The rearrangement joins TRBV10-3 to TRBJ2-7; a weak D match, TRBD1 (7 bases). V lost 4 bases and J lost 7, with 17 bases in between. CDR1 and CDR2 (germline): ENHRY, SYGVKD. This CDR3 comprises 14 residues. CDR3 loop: CAISAAGGSGEQYF. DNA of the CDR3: TGTGCCATCAGTGCGGCAGGGGGGTCGGGGGAGCAGTACTTC.

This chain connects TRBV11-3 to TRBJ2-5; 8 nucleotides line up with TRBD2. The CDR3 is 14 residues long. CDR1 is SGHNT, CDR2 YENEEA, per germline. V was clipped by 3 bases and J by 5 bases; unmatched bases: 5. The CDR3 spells CASSFHGGAETQYF. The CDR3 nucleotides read TGTGCCAGCAGCTTCCACGGGGGGGCGGAGACCCAGTACTTC. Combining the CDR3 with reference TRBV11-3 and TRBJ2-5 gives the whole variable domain EAGVVQSPRYKIIEKKQPVAFWCNPISGHNTLYWYLQNLGQGPELLIRYENEEAVDDSQLPKDRFSAERLKGVDSTLKIQPAELGDSAVYLCASSFHGGAETQYFGPGTRLLVL.

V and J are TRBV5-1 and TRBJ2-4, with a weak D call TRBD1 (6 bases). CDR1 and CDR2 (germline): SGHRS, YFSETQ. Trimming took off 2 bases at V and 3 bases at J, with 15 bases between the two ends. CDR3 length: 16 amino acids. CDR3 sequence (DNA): TGCGCCAGCAGCTTCGCCAGGGGTTTTGACAAAAACATTCAGTACTTC. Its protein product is CASSFARGFDKNIQYF.

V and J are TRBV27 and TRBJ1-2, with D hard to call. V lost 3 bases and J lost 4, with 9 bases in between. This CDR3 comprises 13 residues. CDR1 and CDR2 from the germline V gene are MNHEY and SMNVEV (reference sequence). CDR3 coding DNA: TGTGCCAGCAGTTTTGGTGGGAGCTATGGCTACACCTTC. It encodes CASSFGGSYGYTF.

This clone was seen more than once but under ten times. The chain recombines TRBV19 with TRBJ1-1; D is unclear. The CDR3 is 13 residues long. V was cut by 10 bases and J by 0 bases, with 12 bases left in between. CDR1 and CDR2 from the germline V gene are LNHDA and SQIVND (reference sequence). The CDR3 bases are TGTGCCACTAGCAGATTCATGAACACTGAAGCTTTCTTT. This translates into CATSRFMNTEAFF.

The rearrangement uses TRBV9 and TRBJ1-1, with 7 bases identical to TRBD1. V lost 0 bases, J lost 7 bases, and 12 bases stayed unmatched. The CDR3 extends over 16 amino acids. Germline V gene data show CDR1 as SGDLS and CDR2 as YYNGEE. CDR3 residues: CASSVATRGRQGEAFF. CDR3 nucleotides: TGTGCCAGCAGCGTAGCTACAAGGGGAAGACAGGGTGAAGCTTTCTTT.